Listed here are 14 T cell receptor beta chains from one sample, sequenced in a study of cytomegalovirus exposure and HLA in healthy donors. The PCR had 60 Vbeta and 13 Jbeta primers. Data came from immunoSEQ multiplex PCR; TCRdb stores just in-frame clones and leaves some out. The sample shows roughly 150,000 clones, 70% to 75% of them seen only once. The sample taken for sequencing was PBMCs. The receptors derive from a man between 18 and 35 years old in good health and CMV-seropositive.

This chain links TRBV27 with TRBJ2-7; D is perhaps TRBD1 (6 bases). The CDR3 is 14 residues long. The germline gives CDR1 MNHEY, CDR2 SMNVEV (reference sequence). The germline V and J ends were trimmed by 5 bases and 7 bases, with 18 bases remaining between them. This CDR3 is CASSLKTGYYEQYV. The DNA for the CDR3 is TGTGCCAGCAGTCTTAAGACAGGTTACTATGAGCAGTACGTC.

The chain carries TRBV7-3 and TRBJ1-3; D is unclear. CDR3 length equals 15 residues. Germline values: CDR1 SGHTA, CDR2 FQGTGA. V was pared by 5 bases and J by 4 bases, with 15 bases between. As DNA, the CDR3 is TGTGCCAGCAGCGTCCAGAGGCCCTACGGAAACACCATATATTTT. Amino acids: CASSVQRPYGNTIYF.

The chain is built from TRBV2 and TRBJ2-2; TRBD1 matches 7 bases. This CDR3 spans 11 amino acids. Germline assignment: CDR1 SNHLY and CDR2 FYNNEI. The V segment lost 4 bases and the J segment 12 bases; nucleotides outside the gene matches: 2. CDR3: CASSVTGQLFF. The CDR3 DNA follows: TGTGCCAGCAGTGTGACAGGGCAGCTGTTTTTT. Full variable domain (missing parts from reference TRBV2 and TRBJ2-2): EPEVTQTPSHQVTQMGQEVILRCVPISNHLYFYWYRQILGQKVEFLVSFYNNEISEKSEIFDDQFSVERPDGSNFTLKIRSTKLEDSAMYFCASSVTGQLFFGEGSRLTVL.

The V gene is TRBV7-9, the J gene TRBJ1-2; possible D gene TRBD1, 5 bases. The CDR3 totals 15 residues. Germline assignment: CDR1 SEHNR and CDR2 FQNEAQ (reference sequence). V was clipped by 6 bases and J by 3 bases, with 17 bases between them. CDR3 bases: TGTGCCAGCAGTCCGTCTCAGGGCCCAGACTATGGCTACACCTTC. Its translation is CASSPSQGPDYGYTF.

This clone has just a few counts. The rearrangement uses TRBV6-1 and TRBJ2-6; tentatively, D is TRBD2 (6 bases). Looked up from germline, CDR1 is MNHNS and CDR2 is SASEGT. V was trimmed by 4 bases and J by 0 bases, leaving 13 bases between them. The CDR3 extends over 17 amino acids. The DNA for the CDR3 is TGTGCCAGCAGTGGGCGGGACGGCCTCTCTGGGGCCAACGTCCTGACTTTC. It is translated as CASSGRDGLSGANVLTF.

This clone appeared a few times. The rearrangement links TRBV19 to TRBJ2-1; 14 bases align to TRBD2. The V and J ends lost 6 bases and 9 bases, in that order; junction bases with no gene match: 4. CDR3 length: 14 residues. Germline lookup yields CDR1 LNHDA and CDR2 SQIVND (reference sequence). CDR3 protein: CASRGLAGVSEQFF. As DNA, the CDR3 is TGTGCCAGTAGGGGACTAGCGGGAGTATCTGAGCAGTTCTTC. Supplemented by reference TRBV19 and TRBJ2-1, the full variable domain reads DGGITQSPKYLFRKEGQNVTLSCEQNLNHDAMYWYRQDPGQGLRLIYYSQIVNDFQKGDIAEGYSVSREKKESFPLTVTSAQKNPTAFYLCASRGLAGVSEQFFGPGTRLTVL.

This clone was seen only a few times. The chain combines TRBV11-1 with TRBJ1-1; weak D call: TRBD1 (6 bases). The CDR3 extends over 17 amino acids. V gave up 1 base and J gave up 3 bases, with 18 bases separating them. Germline CDR1 SGHAT, CDR2 FQDESV (reference sequence). Here the CDR3 reads CASSLGVQQGTYTEAFF. CDR3 nucleotide sequence: TGTGCCAGCAGCTTAGGGGTACAACAGGGCACATACACTGAAGCTTTCTTT.

The rearrangement uses TRBV6-6 and TRBJ2-7, with D possibly being TRBD1 (8 bases). V was cut by 0 bases and J by 6 bases, with 15 bases left in between. Germline CDR1 and CDR2: MNHNY and SVGAGI (reference sequence). CDR3 size: 15 residues. The DNA of the CDR3 is TGTGCCAGCAGTTACTCTGACAGGGGAGGGGGCGAGCAGTACGTC. It translates to CASSYSDRGGGEQYV.

This clone was found a few times. V usage is TRBV5-4 and J usage is TRBJ1-1; unclear D gene. Germline V gives CDR1 SGHNT, CDR2 YYREEE (reference sequence). V lost 4 bases and J lost 0, with 7 bases in between. This CDR3 has 13 amino acids. CDR3 sequence reads: CASSPELNTEAFF. The CDR3 coding sequence is TGTGCCAGCAGCCCAGAACTGAACACTGAAGCTTTCTTT.

The genes are TRBV9 and TRBJ2-1, with 7 nucleotides matching TRBD2. The V and J ends lost 7 bases and 5 bases, in that order; junction bases with no gene match: 9. The CDR3 extends over 14 amino acids. Germline-derived CDR1 and CDR2 are SGDLS and YYNGEE. CDR3: CASGPDGRNNEQFF. The CDR3 DNA is TGTGCCAGCGGCCCGGACGGGAGGAACAATGAGCAGTTCTTC.

This chain uses TRBV4-1 with TRBJ2-3; 13 bases are shared with TRBD2. Germline CDR1 is MGHRA and CDR2 is YSYEKL. The CDR3 runs 17 residues. With V trimmed by 3 bases and J by 3 bases, 6 bases remained unmatched. The CDR3 DNA follows: TGCGCCAGCAGCCATCCAGGACTAGCGGGGGCTACAGATACGCAGTATTTT. Protein: CASSHPGLAGATDTQYF.

The chain links TRBV11-2 to TRBJ2-5, with TRBD2 as a possible D gene (6 bases). From germline, CDR1 is SGHAT and CDR2 FQNNGV. The CDR3 contains 16 residues. Trimming shortened V by 2 bases and J by 2 bases, and 15 bases separated the two germline ends. The CDR3: CASSLLSGRLQETQYF. As DNA, the CDR3 is TGTGCCAGCAGCTTACTCAGCGGGCGACTTCAAGAGACCCAGTACTTC.

The rearrangement joins TRBV5-5 to TRBJ1-2, with TRBD1 as a possible D gene (5 bases). The CDR3 extends over 17 amino acids. CDR1 SGHKS and CDR2 YYEKEE come from the germline V gene (reference sequence). The V end was cut by 3 bases, the J end by 1 base, with 19 bases between. The CDR3 region is CASSWGVGARYNYGYTF. The CDR3 nucleotides are TGTGCCAGCAGCTGGGGGGTTGGGGCACGTTATAACTATGGCTACACCTTC.

The rearrangement uses TRBV15 and TRBJ2-3; TRBD2 is a possible D gene (6 bases). Trimming took 0 bases from V and 10 from J, leaving 14 bases between them. The CDR3 is 14 amino acids. Germline V CDR1 and CDR2: LNHNV, YYDKDF (reference sequence). CDR3 DNA: TGTGCCACCAGCAGAGATAAGGACTATGGAGCGCAGTATTTT. Translation: CATSRDKDYGAQYF. The entire variable domain, with the rest obtained from reference TRBV15 and TRBJ2-3, is as follows: DAMVIQNPRYQVTQFGKPVTLSCSQTLNHNVMYWYQQKSSQAPKLLFHYYDKDFNNEADTPDNFQSRRPNTSFCFLDIRSPGLGDTAMYLCATSRDKDYGAQYFGPGTRLTVL.